A single sample is the source of the 26 T cell receptor beta chains below, sequenced in a study of cytomegalovirus exposure and HLA in healthy donors. 60 Vbeta and 13 Jbeta primers were used in PCR. The repertoire was sequenced with immunoSEQ multiplex PCR; TCRdb's copy has only in-frame clones and lacks some. This table holds fewer than 150,000 clones, about 80% found once. Sequencing used PBMCs. The receptors were sampled from a male donor in good health and CMV-seronegative.

The chain links TRBV11-3 to TRBJ2-7; 9 bases map to TRBD2. Germline CDR1 SGHNT, CDR2 YENEEA. Trimming took 4 bases from V and 4 from J; bases not matched to a gene: 8. The CDR3 extends over 15 amino acids. Here the CDR3 DNA reads TGTGCCAGCAGCTCTTATAGCGGGGGAGGATACGAGCAGTACTTC. Translated, it gives CASSSYSGGGYEQYF.

The V call is TRBV15, the J call TRBJ2-2; possibly TRBD2 for D (6 bases). CDR1 LNHNV and CDR2 YYDKDF come from the germline V gene (reference sequence). The CDR3 length is 16 residues. V was pared by 1 base and J by 1 base, with 10 bases between. CDR3 in amino acids: CATSRGRGVNTGELFF. CDR3 bases: TGTGCCACCAGCAGAGGACGCGGGGTGAACACCGGGGAGCTGTTTTTT.

This chain links TRBV7-2 with TRBJ1-2; possibly TRBD1 for D (5 bases). V dropped 4 bases and J dropped 5 bases, with 8 bases sitting between them. Germline-derived CDR1 and CDR2 are SGHTA and FQGNSA. This CDR3 spans 12 amino acids. CDR3 in DNA: TGTGCCAGCAGCTCGACAGAATATGGCTACACCTTC. Protein product: CASSSTEYGYTF.

This clone was found a few times. The chain uses TRBV5-1 and TRBJ2-5, with D possibly matching TRBD2 (6 bases). The length of the CDR3 is 13 residues. Germline loops: CDR1 SGHRS, CDR2 YFSETQ. The ends were cut back, 6 bases at V and 4 bases at J, with 13 bases in the middle. The CDR3 DNA reads TGCGCCAGCAACCCCGGGAGAGGAGAGACCCAGTACTTC. It specifies CASNPGRGETQYF.

The chain uses TRBV4-1 and TRBJ1-1; no reliable D call. In germline, CDR1 is MGHRA, CDR2 YSYEKL. Trimming took off 4 bases at V and 2 bases at J, with 8 bases between the two ends. CDR3 length: 13 amino acids. This CDR3 reads CASSRLRNTEAFF. In nucleotides, the CDR3 is TGCGCCAGCAGCCGTCTGAGAAACACTGAAGCTTTCTTT.

The chain joins TRBV30 to TRBJ1-1; unclear D gene. Germline values: CDR1 GTSNPN, CDR2 SVGIG (reference sequence). This CDR3 contains 12 residues. The V and J ends lost 4 bases and 0 bases respectively, with 6 bases between them. CDR3 region: CAWNGVNTEAFF. In nucleotides, the CDR3 is TGTGCCTGGAACGGGGTGAACACTGAAGCTTTCTTT.

The V call is TRBV2, the J call TRBJ2-7, with a possible D match to TRBD2 (6 bases). V lost 5 bases, J lost 2 bases, and 16 bases lay in between. This CDR3 has 15 residues. The germline gives CDR1 SNHLY, CDR2 FYNNEI. In DNA form, the CDR3 reads TGTGCCAGCAGTAAGACTAGGAATGGCGCCTACGAGCAGTACTTC. This sequence encodes CASSKTRNGAYEQYF.

This clone appeared a single time. This chain links TRBV7-2 with TRBJ1-2; D might be TRBD1 (6 bases). Germline V gene sequence: CDR1 SGHTA, CDR2 FQGNSA. With 1 base removed from V and 7 bases from J, the gap between germline ends came to 22 bases. The CDR3 length is 17 residues. DNA for the CDR3: TGTGCCAGCAGCTTAGTAGGGGAGTTGGGGGGGCAGAGTGGCTACACCTTC. It is translated as CASSLVGELGGQSGYTF.

The genes are TRBV6-1 and TRBJ1-3; no definite D call. V lost 2 bases, J lost 0 bases, and 5 bases lay in between. The CDR3 totals 14 residues. In germline, CDR1 is MNHNS, CDR2 SASEGT. CDR3 sequence: CASSESSSGNTIYF. The CDR3 nucleotides read TGTGCCAGCAGTGAATCGAGCTCTGGAAACACCATATATTTT.

The CDR3, as DNA: TGCGCCAGCAGCTTCGCAGGGATTCCTGTTGAGCAGTTCTTC. Protein product: CASSFAGIPVEQFF. This chain joins TRBV5-1 and TRBJ2-1; D may be TRBD1 (5 bases). This CDR3 spans 14 amino acids. Trimming took off 2 bases at V and 9 bases at J, with 15 bases between the two ends. Germline CDR1 SGHRS, CDR2 YFSETQ.

This chain links TRBV10-3 with TRBJ1-4, with D tentatively TRBD1 (5 bases). CDR3 length: 14 amino acids. Germline V gene data show CDR1 as ENHRY and CDR2 as SYGVKD. Trimming left V 4 bases short and J 4 bases short, with 10 bases between. The CDR3 here is CAISAGTDNEKLFF. The CDR3, as DNA: TGTGCCATCAGTGCCGGGACTGATAATGAAAAACTGTTTTTT.

This clone was found once. This sequence joins TRBV27 and TRBJ1-1; possible D gene TRBD1, 5 bases. CDR1 and CDR2 (germline): MNHEY, SMNVEV (reference sequence). V was shortened by 6 bases and J by 5 bases, with 13 bases between the two germline ends. CDR3 size: 13 residues. The CDR3 DNA reads TGTGCCAGCAGCCCCGGAGGGGTGACTGAAGCTTTCTTT. It is translated as CASSPGGVTEAFF.

Comments on this clone: Other DNA sequences in this specimen translate into the identical CDR3. This chain joins TRBV5-1 and TRBJ1-1; D call uncertain. This CDR3 contains 13 residues. The germline gives CDR1 SGHRS, CDR2 YFSETQ. Trimming stripped 0 bases from V and 0 bases from J, with 3 bases between. DNA of the CDR3: TGCGCCAGCAGCTTGGCTGTGAACACTGAAGCTTTCTTT. Its protein is CASSLAVNTEAFF.

This chain uses TRBV5-8 with TRBJ1-1, with D possibly TRBD1 on 5 matching bases. Trimming took off 1 base at V and 2 bases at J, with 9 bases between the two ends. CDR3 length equals 14 residues. Germline CDR1 SGHTS, CDR2 YDEGEE. CDR3 sequence: CASSLYTGNTEAFF. The CDR3 region has the DNA TGTGCCAGCAGCTTGTATACAGGCAACACTGAAGCTTTCTTT.

This chain links TRBV28 with TRBJ1-5; 9 bases match TRBD1. After removal of 6 bases from V and 9 bases from J, the junction contained 9 bases not matched to a gene. This CDR3 is built from 14 residues. Germline loops: CDR1 MDHEN, CDR2 SYDVKM. CDR3 loop: CASSPGQGFRPQHF. In DNA, the CDR3 is TGTGCCAGCAGCCCGGGACAGGGTTTTCGGCCCCAGCATTTT.

The V and J genes are TRBV9 and TRBJ2-7; 10 bases align to TRBD1. The CDR3 has 15 amino acids. Germline assignment: CDR1 SGDLS and CDR2 YYNGEE. The trim removed 4 bases at V and 3 bases at J, leaving 7 bases unmatched. In DNA form, the CDR3 reads TGTGCCAGCAGCCCGCGACAGGGGGCCAACTACGAGCAGTACTTC. Amino acid sequence: CASSPRQGANYEQYF.

This chain joins TRBV5-1 and TRBJ1-1, with 11 bases that match TRBD1. V lost 4 bases, J lost 4 bases, and 6 bases stayed unmatched. The CDR3 consists of 15 residues. Germline V gene sequence: CDR1 SGHRS, CDR2 YFSETQ. As DNA, the CDR3 is TGCGCCAGCAGCACGACGGGACAGGGGGGCACTGAAGCTTTCTTT. Encoded protein: CASSTTGQGGTEAFF.

This clone appeared a single time. V is TRBV10-3 and J is TRBJ1-4; unclear D gene. Germline values: CDR1 ENHRY, CDR2 SYGVKD. Trimming pared 7 bases from V and 7 bases from J, leaving 16 bases between. The CDR3 length is 14 residues. The CDR3 DNA follows: TGTGCCATCACCGGGGAACCGGGTAGTGAAAAACTGTTTTTT. This translates into CAITGEPGSEKLFF.

The genes are TRBV28 and TRBJ1-5, with unresolved D. Trimming removed 7 bases from V and 7 bases from J, with 20 bases in between. The CDR3 totals 15 residues. Germline V lookup: CDR1 MDHEN, CDR2 SYDVKM. CDR3 nucleotides: TGTGCCAGCACCTTCAGGAGGGTCCTAGGCCAGCCCCAGCATTTT. This sequence encodes CASTFRRVLGQPQHF.

The J gene is TRBJ2-1, the V gene TRBV10-3, with D tentatively TRBD2 (6 bases). CDR1 ENHRY and CDR2 SYGVKD come from the germline V gene. Trimming shortened V by 8 bases and J by 3 bases, and 11 bases separated the two germline ends. The CDR3 is 13 amino acids. This CDR3 is CAIGAGRYNEQFF. The CDR3 DNA follows: TGTGCCATCGGAGCGGGTCGCTACAATGAGCAGTTCTTC.

In nucleotides, the CDR3 is TGTGCCAGCAGCTTACGCCCCCCCGGGACAGGGGAGGAAAAACTGTTTTTT. Residues: CASSLRPPGTGEEKLFF. This chain joins TRBV11-1 and TRBJ1-4; 10 bases line up with TRBD1. Trimming took 2 bases from V and 8 from J; bases not matched to a gene: 11. The CDR3 loop spans 17 amino acids. Germline V CDR1 and CDR2: SGHAT, FQDESV (reference sequence).

This chain uses TRBV19 with TRBJ1-2; 10 nucleotides match TRBD1. Germline trimming cut 5 bases from V and 7 bases from J; bases unmatched to any gene: 7. The CDR3 covers 14 residues. Germline V CDR1 and CDR2: LNHDA, SQIVND (reference sequence). The CDR3 coding sequence is TGTGCCAGTAGTGAGGACAGGGGGATCTTTGGCTACACCTTC. This translates into CASSEDRGIFGYTF.

The rearrangement uses TRBV6-1 and TRBJ2-5; no clear D gene. Trimming shortened V by 5 bases and J by 8 bases, and 15 bases separated the two germline ends. The length of the CDR3 is 13 residues. Germline-derived CDR1 and CDR2 are MNHNS and SASEGT. The CDR3 protein is CASSLGQQVTQYF. The CDR3 coding sequence is TGTGCCAGCAGTTTGGGCCAGCAAGTCACCCAGTACTTC.

This clone was detected a few times. This rearrangement joins TRBV6-1 to TRBJ1-2; no firm D call. This CDR3 has 13 residues. Trimming took 2 bases from V and 3 from J, leaving 7 bases between them. Germline V lookup: CDR1 MNHNS, CDR2 SASEGT. In nucleotides, the CDR3 is TGTGCCAGCAGTGAAACAGTGGACTATGGCTACACCTTC. This codes for CASSETVDYGYTF.

In this sample, this clone turned up a few times. The chain links TRBV19 to TRBJ2-5, with 10 bases aligning to TRBD1. The ends lost 3 bases at V and 5 bases at J; junction bases unmatched: 6. Germline CDR1 is LNHDA and CDR2 is SQIVND (reference sequence). CDR3 length equals 15 residues. CDR3 loop: CASSIGTGDGETQYF. In DNA, the CDR3 is TGTGCCAGTAGTATTGGGACAGGGGACGGGGAGACCCAGTACTTC.

This rearrangement joins TRBV5-6 to TRBJ2-5; D is perhaps TRBD1 (5 bases). The V and J ends lost 3 bases and 5 bases respectively, with 11 bases between them. The CDR3 consists of 13 residues. CDR1 is SGHDT and CDR2 is YYEEEE in the germline V gene. Here the CDR3 reads CASSSRARETQYF. As DNA, the CDR3 is TGTGCCAGCAGCTCCAGGGCTAGGGAGACCCAGTACTTC.